This T cell receptor beta chain stems from a study of T cells in Graves' hyperthyroidism and ophthalmopathy. The wider study: Peripheral blood was taken when the disease was first diagnosed, before any treatment began.

In its sample, this clonotype was seen many times. CDR1 is KGHSH and CDR2 is LQKENI in the germline V gene. The trim removed 4 bases at V and 3 bases at J, leaving 11 bases unmatched. The CDR3 consists of 16 residues. The CDR3 regions of TCR beta were amplified from RNA transcripts. The TCR CDR3 first-round RT-PCR relied on the HTBI primer set. TCRdb re-analysed the multiplex PCR reads in MiXCR, keeping a single row per CDR3 protein. The data contain a few hundred thousand distinct CDR3 sequences, approximately 18% of them singletons. Exclusion of patients followed from uncontrolled infection, other autoimmune disease, pregnancy or lactation. Fresh 10 ml peripheral blood yielded PBMCs.

The TCR originated in a woman in her fifties or sixties with Graves' hyperthyroidism. Source material: blood. The chain joins TRBV18 to TRBJ1-1, with 7 bases aligning to TRBD1. Written as DNA, the CDR3 is TGTGCCAGCTCACTTACCTACGGACAGGACGACACTGAAGCTTTCTTT. It yields the protein CASSLTYGQDDTEAFF.